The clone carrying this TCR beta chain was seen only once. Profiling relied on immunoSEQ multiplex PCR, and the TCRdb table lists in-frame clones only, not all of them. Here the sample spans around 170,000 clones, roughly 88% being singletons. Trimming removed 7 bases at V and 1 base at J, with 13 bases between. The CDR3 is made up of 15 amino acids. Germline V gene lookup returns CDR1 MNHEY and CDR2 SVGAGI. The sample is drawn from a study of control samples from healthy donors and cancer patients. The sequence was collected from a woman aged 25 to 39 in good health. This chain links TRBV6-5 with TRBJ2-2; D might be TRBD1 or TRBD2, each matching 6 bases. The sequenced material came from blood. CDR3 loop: CASKGGWKNTGELFF. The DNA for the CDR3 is TGTGCCAGCAAGGGGGGATGGAAGAACACCGGGGAGCTGTTTTTT.